The source of this TCR beta chain is a study of cytomegalovirus exposure and HLA in healthy donors. Findings of the study overall: Association with HLA alleles at 0.05 false discovery rate was found for around 17,000 TCR beta sequences in a later analysis.

V was clipped by 3 bases and J by 4 bases, with 12 bases between them. Germline V lookup: CDR1 MDHEN, CDR2 SYDVKM. The CDR3 sequence is 14 residues long. Turning to this clone: Antigen specificity is unknown.

The PCR used 60 Vbeta and 13 Jbeta primers. The repertoire was sequenced with immunoSEQ multiplex PCR; TCRdb's copy has only in-frame clones and lacks some. The data contain roughly 150,000 clones, roughly 80% of them seen just once; the ten biggest clones take up under 15%. This chain connects TRBV28 to TRBJ1-2, with D possibly matching TRBD1 (5 bases). The TCR sequence derives from a woman aged 40 to 55 in good health and CMV-seronegative. Source material: PBMCs. The CDR3 DNA sequence: TGTGCCAGCAGTTTCAGGCAGGGAGGCTATGGCTACACCTTC. Amino acid sequence: CASSFRQGGYGYTF.